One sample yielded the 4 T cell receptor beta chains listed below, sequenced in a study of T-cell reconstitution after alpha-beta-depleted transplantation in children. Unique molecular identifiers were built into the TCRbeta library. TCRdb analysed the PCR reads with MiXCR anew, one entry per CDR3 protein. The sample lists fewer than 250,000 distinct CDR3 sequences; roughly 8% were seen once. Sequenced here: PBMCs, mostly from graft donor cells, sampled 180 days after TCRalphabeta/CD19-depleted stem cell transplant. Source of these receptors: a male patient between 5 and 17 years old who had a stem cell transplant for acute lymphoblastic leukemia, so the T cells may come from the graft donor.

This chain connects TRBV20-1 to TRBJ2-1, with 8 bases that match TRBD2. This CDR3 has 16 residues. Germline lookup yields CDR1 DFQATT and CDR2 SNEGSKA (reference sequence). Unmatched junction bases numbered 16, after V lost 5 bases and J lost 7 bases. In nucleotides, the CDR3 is TGCAGTGCTTTCCCAGCGGGAGAAACAGCGGGGAATGAGCAGTTCTTC. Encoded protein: CSAFPAGETAGNEQFF.

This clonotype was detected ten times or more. The chain's CDR3 is CASSLVGLAGGKETQYF. DNA of the CDR3: TGTGCCAGCAGCTTGGTTGGACTAGCGGGAGGAAAGGAGACCCAGTACTTC. The chain carries TRBV5-6 and TRBJ2-5; 14 bases are a match to TRBD2. The V segment lost 0 bases and the J segment 5 bases; nucleotides outside the gene matches: 6. Germline V gene lookup returns CDR1 SGHDT and CDR2 YYEEEE. This CDR3 has 17 residues.

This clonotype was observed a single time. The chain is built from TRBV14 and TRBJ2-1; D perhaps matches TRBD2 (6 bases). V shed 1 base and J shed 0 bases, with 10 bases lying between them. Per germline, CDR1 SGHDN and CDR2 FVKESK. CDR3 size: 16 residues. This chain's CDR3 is CASSQAIGSSYNEQFF. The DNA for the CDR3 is TGTGCCAGCAGCCAAGCGATCGGGAGCTCCTACAATGAGCAGTTCTTC.

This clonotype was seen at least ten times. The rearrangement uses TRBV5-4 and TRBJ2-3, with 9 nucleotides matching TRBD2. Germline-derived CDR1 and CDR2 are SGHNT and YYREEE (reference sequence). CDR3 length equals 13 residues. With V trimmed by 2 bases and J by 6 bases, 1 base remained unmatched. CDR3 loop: CASSFLAGDTQYF. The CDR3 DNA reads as TGTGCCAGCAGCTTCCTAGCGGGGGATACGCAGTATTTT.